These 29 T cell receptor beta chains came from one sample sequenced in a study of human T cells and chemical hapten exposure. MiXCR, run by TCRdb on the RACE reads, gives a single entry per CDR3 protein. The table has approximately 80,000 distinct CDR3 sequences, about 10% seen once. The time point: patch test 2, 6 weeks after DPC sensitization. Specified treatment: therapeutic diphenylcyclopropenone sensitization with weekly scalp DPC. Source: whole blood, taken in connection with sensitization to the hapten diphenylcyclopropenone (DPC). These TCRs come from a woman between 25 and 40 years old with alopecia areata. Some clones in this sample may be carry-over from other donors' samples.

This clonotype was seen only a few times. The chain uses TRBV9 and TRBJ2-3, with no clear D. The CDR3 covers 13 residues. Germline assignment: CDR1 SGDLS and CDR2 YYNGEE. V was cut by 0 bases and J by 4 bases, with 6 bases left in between. The CDR3 spells CASSVEVADTQYF. For the CDR3, the DNA is TGTGCCAGCAGCGTAGAGGTCGCAGATACGCAGTATTTT.

This clonotype has a count of ten or more. The V and J genes are TRBV4-1 and TRBJ1-4; D perhaps matches TRBD1 (5 bases). Germline V gives CDR1 MGHRA, CDR2 YSYEKL. The V gene lost 4 bases and the J gene lost 0 bases, with 12 bases spanning the gap. The CDR3 covers 16 residues. The CDR3 here is CASSLEGPSTNEKLFF. CDR3 coding DNA: TGCGCCAGCAGCCTGGAGGGGCCATCAACTAATGAAAAACTGTTTTTT.

This clonotype was counted many times. This chain connects TRBV19 to TRBJ1-2; D unresolved. Trimming removed 3 bases at V and 7 bases at J, with 9 bases between. The CDR3 has 12 residues. The germline gives CDR1 LNHDA, CDR2 SQIVND (reference sequence). The CDR3: CASSMVSSGYTF. The CDR3 DNA sequence: TGTGCCAGTAGTATGGTCTCAAGTGGCTACACCTTC.

This clonotype was picked up a small number of times. The chain employs TRBV28 and TRBJ2-7; the match to TRBD2 covers 10 bases. V shed 5 bases, J shed 4 bases, and the junction held 8 bases outside the gene matches. This CDR3 region has 15 residues. The germline V gene encodes CDR1 MDHEN and CDR2 SYDVKM. CDR3 nucleotides: TGTGCCAGCAGTGAACCGGGACTAGCGTCATACGAGCAGTACTTC. Translating it yields CASSEPGLASYEQYF.

This clonotype was detected many times. This chain connects TRBV5-4 to TRBJ1-2; D is perhaps TRBD1 (5 bases). Germline CDR1 reads SGHNT; CDR2 reads YYREEE (reference sequence). This CDR3 region has 14 residues. V lost 3 bases, J lost 3 bases, and 12 bases lay in between. CDR3 region: CASSSAGRDYGYTF. The CDR3 DNA reads as TGTGCCAGCAGCTCTGCAGGGCGGGACTATGGCTACACCTTC.

In this sample, this clonotype turned up many times. The chain is built from TRBV18 and TRBJ2-7, with D possibly called TRBD1 or TRBD2 (5 bases each). Trimming took off 4 bases at V and 0 bases at J, with 13 bases between the two ends. The CDR3 is 15 amino acids. From germline, CDR1 is KGHSH and CDR2 LQKENI. CDR3 nucleotide sequence: TGTGCCAGCTCACAACCCGGGACCAGCTCCTACGAGCAGTACTTC. Amino acid sequence: CASSQPGTSSYEQYF.

V gene TRBV11-1 combines with J gene TRBJ2-1; tentatively, D is TRBD2 (5 bases). Trimming shortened V by 4 bases and J by 4 bases, and 11 bases separated the two germline ends. The CDR3 extends over 14 amino acids. Germline-derived CDR1 and CDR2 are SGHAT and FQDESV (reference sequence). The CDR3: CASSSAAGYNEQFF. The DNA of the CDR3 is TGTGCCAGCAGCTCTGCGGCGGGTTACAATGAGCAGTTCTTC.

This clonotype was detected a few times. This CDR3 is CASSVDRASNQPQHF. The CDR3 region has the DNA TGTGCCAGCTCAGTCGACAGGGCGAGCAATCAGCCCCAGCATTTT. V is TRBV18 and J is TRBJ1-5; the match to TRBD1 covers 7 bases. Germline V gene lookup returns CDR1 KGHSH and CDR2 LQKENI. V lost 5 bases and J lost 1; bases outside the gene matches: 5. This CDR3 region has 15 residues.

This rearrangement joins TRBV5-5 to TRBJ2-7; D unclear. Per the germline V gene, CDR1 is SGHKS and CDR2 is YYEKEE (reference sequence). Trimming took off 4 bases at V and 2 bases at J, with 16 bases between the two ends. The CDR3 length is 15 residues. DNA of the CDR3: TGTGCCAGCAGCGAATCGCCCGGCGGTCCCTACGAGCAGTACTTC. Amino acids: CASSESPGGPYEQYF.

Many counts were recorded for this clonotype. J is TRBJ2-5 and V is TRBV28; 12 positions match TRBD1. The V gene end was trimmed by 2 bases and the J gene end by 7 bases; junction bases not matched to a gene: 14. The germline CDR1 and CDR2 sequences are MDHEN and SYDVKM. The CDR3 is 18 amino acids. CDR3 region: CASSLTPGQGAVPGTQYF. In nucleotides, the CDR3 is TGTGCCAGCAGTTTAACCCCGGGACAGGGGGCCGTACCAGGGACCCAGTACTTC.

This clonotype was observed at least ten times. The genes are TRBV3-1 and TRBJ1-3, with D hard to call. Germline V gene data show CDR1 as LGHDT and CDR2 as YNNKEL (reference sequence). CDR3 size: 14 residues. V gave up 1 base and J gave up 2 bases, with 6 bases separating them. CDR3 sequence (DNA): TGTGCCAGCAGCCAAGTTTTCGCTGGAAACACCATATATTTT. Encoded protein: CASSQVFAGNTIYF.

This chain uses TRBV6-2 or TRBV6-3 with TRBJ2-7; 7 bases are shared with TRBD1. Germline V gene data show CDR1 as MNHEY and CDR2 as SVGEGT. This CDR3 is 17 amino acids long. J lost 7 bases, V lost 6 bases, and 21 bases had no gene match. The CDR3 DNA sequence: TGTGCCAGCAGCCCTGAGCTTGGGGGACAGACTGATGGAGAGCAGTACTTC. Its protein product is CASSPELGGQTDGEQYF.

The table lists this clonotype with many counts. The rearrangement links TRBV4-3 to TRBJ2-3; TRBD2 agrees at 7 bases. Germline V gives CDR1 LGHNA, CDR2 YSLEER. The CDR3 totals 16 residues. V trimming: 2 bases; J trimming: 5 bases; junction bases outside the gene matches: 10. The CDR3: CASSQQGLGLIDTQYF. CDR3 nucleotide sequence: TGCGCCAGCAGCCAACAAGGACTAGGCCTGATAGATACGCAGTATTTT.

The genes are TRBV5-1 and TRBJ2-1; D is uncertain. The CDR3 length is 13 residues. Between the trimmed V and J ends, which lost 0 bases and 5 bases, there was a span of 6 bases. Germline lookup yields CDR1 SGHRS and CDR2 YFSETQ. The CDR3 sequence: CASSLAGNNEQFF. Here the CDR3 DNA reads TGCGCCAGCAGCTTGGCGGGTAACAATGAGCAGTTCTTC.

Notes on this clonotype: A clone one base away is much larger, so this may be a read error. Written as DNA, the CDR3 is TGTGCCAGCAGCCCCTACCTAGCGTGGGGACCACATACACCTACAGATACGCAGTATTTT. Protein sequence: CASSPYLAWGPHTPTDTQYF. The V and J genes are TRBV11-3 and TRBJ2-3; possible D gene TRBD2, 6 bases. Germline CDR1 reads SGHNT; CDR2 reads YENEEA. The CDR3 contains 20 residues. V was cut by 5 bases and J by 3 bases, with 30 bases left in between.

This clonotype was counted ten times or more. The J gene is TRBJ2-2, the V gene TRBV6-1; D is ambiguous. V was shortened by 0 bases and J by 4 bases, with 9 bases between the two germline ends. The CDR3 has 15 residues. Germline CDR1 and CDR2: MNHNS and SASEGT. The CDR3 sequence: CASSEAIGVTGELFF. The CDR3 nucleotides are TGTGCCAGCAGTGAAGCTATTGGAGTCACCGGGGAGCTGTTTTTT.

This rearrangement joins TRBV7-2 to TRBJ1-5; D is possibly TRBD1 (6 bases). Per germline, CDR1 SGHTA and CDR2 FQGNSA. This CDR3 has 12 residues. The V and J ends lost 2 bases and 7 bases respectively, with 6 bases between them. CDR3 DNA: TGTGCCAGCAGCTTACAGGGGCAGCCCCAGCATTTT. Translated: CASSLQGQPQHF.

A few counts support this clonotype. The CDR3: CASSQTTGDYGYTF. The CDR3 coding sequence is TGTGCCAGCAGCCAAACGACAGGGGACTATGGCTACACCTTC. The chain uses TRBV3-1 and TRBJ1-2; TRBD1 aligns across 8 bases. The CDR3 has 14 amino acids. From germline, CDR1 is LGHDT and CDR2 YNNKEL (reference sequence). The V segment lost 2 bases and the J segment 3 bases; nucleotides outside the gene matches: 2.

This clonotype occurred many times. The chain links TRBV28 to TRBJ2-7; 8 nucleotides line up with TRBD2. Germline assignment: CDR1 MDHEN and CDR2 SYDVKM. The length of the CDR3 is 15 residues. V dropped 5 bases and J dropped 9; count of bases not matched to a gene: 15. CDR3 in amino acids: CASSASGGTATLQYF. CDR3 nucleotides: TGTGCCAGCAGTGCGTCGGGGGGGACGGCAACCCTGCAGTACTTC. Together with reference TRBV28 and TRBJ2-7, the CDR3 gives the full variable domain: DVKVTQSSRYLVKRTGEKVFLECVQDMDHENMFWYRQDPGLGLRLIYFSYDVKMKEKGDIPEGYSVSREKKERFSLILESASTNQTSMYLCASSASGGTATLQYFGPGTRLTVT.

This clonotype was observed many times. This sequence joins TRBV7-6 and TRBJ2-1; 8 bases line up with TRBD2. Germline V gene sequence: CDR1 SGHVS, CDR2 FNYEAQ. After removal of 5 bases from V and 0 bases from J, the junction contained 6 bases not matched to a gene. This CDR3 is 16 amino acids long. This CDR3 reads CASSTIAGSSYNEQFF. CDR3 DNA: TGTGCCAGCAGCACAATAGCGGGGAGCTCCTACAATGAGCAGTTCTTC.

The J gene is TRBJ1-2, the V gene TRBV18; D not resolved. This CDR3 region has 15 residues. Per the germline V gene, CDR1 is KGHSH and CDR2 is LQKENI. Trimming took 3 bases from V and 0 from J, leaving 11 bases between them. This CDR3 is CASSPDRNANYGYTF. CDR3 DNA: TGTGCCAGCTCACCTGACCGAAACGCTAACTATGGCTACACCTTC. The entire variable domain, with the rest obtained from reference TRBV18 and TRBJ1-2, is as follows: NAGVMQNPRHLVRRRGQEARLRCSPMKGHSHVYWYRQLPEEGLKFMVYLQKENIIDESGMPKERFSAEFPKEGPSILRIQQVVRGDSAAYFCASSPDRNANYGYTFGSGTRLTVV.

This clonotype appeared a few times. In DNA form, the CDR3 reads TGTGCCAGCAGCAGTGTCAGTTTTACACCCCTCCACTTT. It codes for CASSSVSFTPLHF. V gene TRBV28 combines with J gene TRBJ1-6; D remains ambiguous. The V end was cut by 6 bases, the J end by 11 bases, with 14 bases between. Germline CDR1 reads MDHEN; CDR2 reads SYDVKM. The CDR3 contains 13 residues.

This clonotype was detected ten times or more. The rearrangement uses TRBV5-1 and TRBJ1-2; D not certain. Germline CDR1 and CDR2: SGHRS and YFSETQ. This CDR3 has 12 residues. V was pared by 5 bases and J by 3 bases, with 8 bases between. CDR3 in amino acids: CASRTEDYGYTF. The CDR3 DNA sequence: TGCGCCAGCAGAACAGAAGACTATGGCTACACCTTC.

In this sample, this clonotype turned up a few times. The V gene is TRBV28, the J gene TRBJ1-5; perhaps TRBD1 as D (5 bases). This CDR3 has 12 amino acids. Germline V gene sequence: CDR1 MDHEN, CDR2 SYDVKM. The V end was cut by 7 bases, the J end by 7 bases, with 11 bases between. CDR3 DNA: TGTGCCAGCATTACAGGTGGACAGCCCCAGCATTTT. Translated: CASITGGQPQHF.

This chain links TRBV4-3 with TRBJ2-7; tentatively, D is TRBD1 (5 bases). V lost 1 base to trimming and J lost 3 bases, with 16 bases between them. Germline V gene sequence: CDR1 LGHNA, CDR2 YSLEER. The CDR3 spans 16 residues. The CDR3 region has the DNA TGCGCCAGCAGCCAAGGTTGGGGCTCTGTCTTCTACGAGCAGTACTTC. Its translation: CASSQGWGSVFYEQYF.

The sample holds a few counts of this clonotype. At one end, the junction sequence differs from germline, possibly due to a read error. The chain recombines TRBV7-9 with TRBJ1-1; no clear D. Per germline, CDR1 SEHNR and CDR2 FQNEAQ (reference sequence). The CDR3 runs 16 residues. CDR3 sequence (DNA): TGTGCCGGCAGTCGAACGGGGTACCCGATGAACACTGAAGCTTTCTTT. Protein sequence: CAGSRTGYPMNTEAFF.

This clonotype has at least ten counts. CDR3 nucleotides: TGTGCCAGCAGCTTAGTTGGTGGACAACATCAGTACTTC. Encoded protein: CASSLVGGQHQYF. The V gene is TRBV11-2, the J gene TRBJ2-5, with D tentatively TRBD1 (5 bases). The CDR3 contains 13 residues. Germline V lookup: CDR1 SGHAT, CDR2 FQNNGV. V was cut by 1 base and J by 11 bases, with 14 bases left in between.

This clonotype occurred a few times. The rearrangement joins TRBV7-9 to TRBJ2-1; possible D gene TRBD1, 5 bases. The CDR3 has 17 residues. V dropped 2 bases and J dropped 0 bases, with 14 bases sitting between them. Germline V gives CDR1 SEHNR, CDR2 FQNEAQ (reference sequence). CDR3 in DNA: TGTGCCAGCAGCTTATTGGCAGGGCAAAGCTCCTACAATGAGCAGTTCTTC. Encoded protein: CASSLLAGQSSYNEQFF.

This clonotype was counted at least ten times. The chain employs TRBV7-9 and TRBJ1-3; a possible D gene is TRBD1 (5 bases). Germline V lookup: CDR1 SEHNR, CDR2 FQNEAQ (reference sequence). The CDR3 has 12 amino acids. In nucleotides, the CDR3 is TGTGCAGAGACAGAGACTGGAAACACCATATATTTT. Amino acids: CAETETGNTIYF.